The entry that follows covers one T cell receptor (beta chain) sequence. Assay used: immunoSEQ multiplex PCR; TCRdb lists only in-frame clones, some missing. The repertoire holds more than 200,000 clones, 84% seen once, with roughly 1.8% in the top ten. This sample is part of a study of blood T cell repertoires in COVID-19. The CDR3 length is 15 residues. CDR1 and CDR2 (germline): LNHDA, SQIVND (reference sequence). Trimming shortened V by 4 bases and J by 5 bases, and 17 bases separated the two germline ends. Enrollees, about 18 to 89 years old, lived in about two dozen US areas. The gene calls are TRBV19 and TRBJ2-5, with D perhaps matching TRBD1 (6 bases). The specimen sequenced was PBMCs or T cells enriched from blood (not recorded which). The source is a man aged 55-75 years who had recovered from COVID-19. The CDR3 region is CASSTRQVTRETQYF. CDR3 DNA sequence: TGTGCCAGTAGTACCAGACAGGTCACGAGGGAGACCCAGTACTTC.